Below, 2 T cell receptor beta chains from the same sample are listed, as sequenced in a study of shared clonotypes between healthy human individuals. TCRdb's table, derived via immunoSEQ multiplex PCR, lists solely in-frame clones and lacks some. The sample holds roughly 2,000,000 clones, approximately 95% seen once. Naive CD8 cells lacked CD45RO, underwent positive selection for CCR7 and left out terminally differentiated effector memory CD45RA+ cells. The sequenced sample consisted of naive CD8+ T cells sorted from blood. Receptor source: a man aged 18 to 30 in good health.

The chain uses TRBV2 and TRBJ2-3; D remains unclear. CDR3 length: 15 residues. With 3 bases removed from V and 4 bases from J, the gap between germline ends came to 14 bases. Germline loops: CDR1 SNHLY, CDR2 FYNNEI. CDR3 nucleotide sequence: TGTGCCAGCAGTGATGGCAAGTTCAGTCCAGATACGCAGTATTTT. It translates to CASSDGKFSPDTQYF.

The V gene is TRBV5-4, the J gene TRBJ1-4; no clear D. Trimming cost V 3 bases and J 0 bases, with 12 bases left between them. The CDR3 extends over 16 amino acids. Germline lookup yields CDR1 SGHNT and CDR2 YYREEE (reference sequence). Written as DNA, the CDR3 is TGTGCCAGCAGCTCCACCCATTTCGCAACTAATGAAAAACTGTTTTTT. It is translated as CASSSTHFATNEKLFF.